This T cell receptor beta chain was captured by sequencing in a study of blood T cell repertoires in COVID-19. Background on the study: PBMCs, B-cell-depleted T cells, or T cells were the source of the cDNA or gDNA that made up the material.

Germline lookup yields CDR1 SNHLY and CDR2 FYNNEI. V was pared by 7 bases and J by 8 bases, with 11 bases between. The length of the CDR3 is 12 residues. The age range of participants was about 18 to 100 years, with residence in around 22 US areas. Original handling: Amplification from reference gene primers served as the basis for estimated nucleated cell counts. Some clones are missing from TCRdb's copy, which holds only in-frame ones; the method was immunoSEQ multiplex PCR. The V and J calls and clone size are taken from that table; D and trimming were inferred from the DNA. The sample has 150,000 to 200,000 clones, roughly 88% seen once; the top ten hold about 9.4%.

Sequences were obtained from PBMCs or T cells enriched from blood (not recorded which). This TCR was recovered from a woman between 18 and 30 years old who had recovered from COVID-19. The chain combines TRBV2 with TRBJ1-4; unclear D gene. CDR3 sequence (DNA): TGTGCCAGCACCCACAGTGGGGAAAAACTGTTTTTT. As protein: CASTHSGEKLFF.